This T cell receptor beta chain came from a study of beta chain features in type 1 diabetes. Study-wide points: VDJ junctions from type 1 diabetes patients carried fewer insertions and larger deletions. Possibly, sequencing cDNA over-represented cells that had high TCR expression levels. Type 1 diabetes patients had moderately but significantly shorter TCRB CDR3s in all four CD4+ subsets.

Once sorted, every population was more than 95% pure. Sequenced material consisted of expressed TCRB transcripts (all of the isolated RNA was reverse transcribed). Profiled with immunoSEQ multiplex PCR; TCRdb holds only in-frame clones, not every one. The sample comprises under 200,000 clones, around 8.4% of which are singletons, and approximately 0.56% rests with the top ten. This CDR3 contains 15 residues. Germline CDR1 is SGHTA and CDR2 is FQGNSA. V dropped 3 bases and J dropped 6 bases, with 14 bases sitting between them. Remarks on this clone: Its antigen is still unknown.

The sequence was collected from a woman younger than 35 with type 1 diabetes. Sequencing was carried out using central memory CD4+ T cells from blood. This chain connects TRBV7-2 to TRBJ2-2; perhaps TRBD1 as D (5 bases). The CDR3 loop reads CASSFDSSWAGELFF. For the CDR3, the DNA is TGTGCCAGCAGCTTCGACAGTAGTTGGGCCGGGGAGCTGTTTTTT.